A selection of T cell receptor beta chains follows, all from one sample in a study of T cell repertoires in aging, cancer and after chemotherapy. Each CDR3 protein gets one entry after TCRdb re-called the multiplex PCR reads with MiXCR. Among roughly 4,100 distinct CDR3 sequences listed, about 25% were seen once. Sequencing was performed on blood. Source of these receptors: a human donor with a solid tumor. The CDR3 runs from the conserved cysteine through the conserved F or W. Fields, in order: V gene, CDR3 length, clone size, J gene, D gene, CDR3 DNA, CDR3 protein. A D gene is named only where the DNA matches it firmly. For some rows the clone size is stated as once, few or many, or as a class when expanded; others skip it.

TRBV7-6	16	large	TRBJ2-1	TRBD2	TGTGCCAGCAGCTTATTGGGCGGGAGATTGCCGGTTGAGCAGTTCTTC	CASSLLGGRLPVEQFF
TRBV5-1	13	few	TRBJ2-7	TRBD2	TGCGCCAGCAGCCGGGGGGTTTCCTACGAGCAGTACTTC	CASSRGVSYEQYF
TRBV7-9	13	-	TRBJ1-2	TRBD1	TGTGCCAGCAGCTTGGGACAGCTCTATGGCTACACCTTC	CASSLGQLYGYTF
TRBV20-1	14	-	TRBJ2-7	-	TGCAGTGCTAGTTGGGGGGACCGTACCTACGAGCAGTACTTC	CSASWGDRTYEQYF
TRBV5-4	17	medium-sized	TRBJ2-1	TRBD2	TGTGCCAGCAGCGCGGGACTAGCGGGAGGTACCTACAATGAGCAGTTCTTC	CASSAGLAGGTYNEQFF
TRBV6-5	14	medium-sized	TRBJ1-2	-	TGTGCCAGCAGTTACACCAGGGAGGGCTATGGCTACACCTTC	CASSYTREGYGYTF
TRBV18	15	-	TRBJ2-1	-	TGTGCCAGCTCGCCAGAGGGGATTTGGGACAATGAGCAGTTCTTC	CASSPEGIWDNEQFF
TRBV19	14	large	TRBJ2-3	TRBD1	TGTGCCAGTAGTATACGACAGGGATCAGATACGCAGTATTTT	CASSIRQGSDTQYF
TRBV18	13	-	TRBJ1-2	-	TGTGCCAGCTCACCAATGGGGAACTATGGCTACACCTTC	CASSPMGNYGYTF
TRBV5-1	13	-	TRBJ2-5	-	TGCGCCAGCAGCTTCGGGCGGAAAGAGACCCAGTACTTC	CASSFGRKETQYF
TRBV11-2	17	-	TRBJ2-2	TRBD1	TGTGCCAGCAGCTTTCCCCGGGACAGGGGAAACACCGGGGAGCTGTTTTTT	CASSFPRDRGNTGELFF
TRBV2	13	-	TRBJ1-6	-	TGTGCGAGCGGGGAAGGAGGAAGGTCACCCCTCCACTTT	CASGEGGRSPLHF
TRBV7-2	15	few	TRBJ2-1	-	TGTGCCAGCAGCTTTATCACAGGGAGGCCCAATGAGCAGTTCTTC	CASSFITGRPNEQFF
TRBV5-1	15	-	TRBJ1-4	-	TGCGCCAGCAGCTTGGAGGGACGGGCTAATGAAAAACTGTTTTTT	CASSLEGRANEKLFF
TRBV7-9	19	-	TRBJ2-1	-	TGTGCCAGCAGCTCGACGATTTGGGGCGGGGAAGAAGGATACGATGAGCAGTTCTTC	CASSSTIWGGEEGYDEQFF
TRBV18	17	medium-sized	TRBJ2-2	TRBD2	TGTGCCAGCTCACCTCTAGCGGGAGTCGGGAACACCGGGGAGCTGTTTTTT	CASSPLAGVGNTGELFF
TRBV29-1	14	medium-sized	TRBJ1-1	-	TGCAGCGTCAAGGAGACCTATAAGAACACTGAAGCTTTCTTT	CSVKETYKNTEAFF
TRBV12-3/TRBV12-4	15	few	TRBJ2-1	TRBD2	TGTGCCAGCAGATCCGCTGGGACTAGTCTGGGGGAGCAGTTCTTC	CASRSAGTSLGEQFF
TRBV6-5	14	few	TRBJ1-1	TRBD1	TGTGCCAGCAGTAGGGACAGGGAGGGCACTGAAGCTTTCTTT	CASSRDREGTEAFF
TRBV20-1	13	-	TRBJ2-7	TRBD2	TGCAGTGCTAGGGGACTAGCGGGCTACGAGCAGTACTTC	CSARGLAGYEQYF
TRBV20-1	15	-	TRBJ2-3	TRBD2	TGCAGTGCTAAGAACCTAGCGGGCGCTGCAGATACGCAGTATTTT	CSAKNLAGAADTQYF
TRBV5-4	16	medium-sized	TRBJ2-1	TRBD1	TGTGCCAGCAGCTTAGGGACAGGGATGATTTACAATGAGCAGTTCTTC	CASSLGTGMIYNEQFF
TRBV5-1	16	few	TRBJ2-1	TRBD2	TGCGCCAGCAGCGCTAGCGGGACGGGCTCCTACAATGAGCAGTTCTTC	CASSASGTGSYNEQFF
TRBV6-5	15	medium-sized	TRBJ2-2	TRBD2	TGTGCCAGCAGTAAGCGGGAAGGGGACACCGGGGAGCTGTTTTTT	CASSKREGDTGELFF
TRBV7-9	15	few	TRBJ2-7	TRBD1	TGTGCCAGCAGCTTAGTAATTGGGGACAGGGCCGAGCAGTACTTC	CASSLVIGDRAEQYF
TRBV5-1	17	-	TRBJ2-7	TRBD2	TGCGCCAGCAGCTTATTCGGGACTAGCGGGAGTAACGACGAGCAGTACTTC	CASSLFGTSGSNDEQYF
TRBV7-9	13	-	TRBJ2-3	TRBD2	TGTGCCGGGTCGGGACTAGCGACAGATACGCAGTATTTT	CAGSGLATDTQYF
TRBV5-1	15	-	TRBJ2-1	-	TGCGCCAGCAGCTCCGGCAGGTACTCCTACAATGAGCAGTTCTTC	CASSSGRYSYNEQFF
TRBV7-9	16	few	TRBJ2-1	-	TGTGCCAGCAGCTTCAATGGCGTCATCTCGTACAATGAGCAGTTCTTC	CASSFNGVISYNEQFF
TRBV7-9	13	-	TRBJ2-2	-	TGTGCCAGCAGCTTGTGGGCCACCGGGGAGCTGTTTTTT	CASSLWATGELFF
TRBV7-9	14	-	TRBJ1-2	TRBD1	TGTGCCAGCAGCTATATCAGGGGGTTGGATGGCTACACCTTC	CASSYIRGLDGYTF
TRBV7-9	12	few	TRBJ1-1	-	TGTGCCAGCCAGGGACATTACACTGAAGCTTTCTTT	CASQGHYTEAFF
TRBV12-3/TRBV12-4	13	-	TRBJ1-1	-	TGTGCCAGCAGTTTAAGGGCAGGGGCCGAAGCTTTCTTT	CASSLRAGAEAFF
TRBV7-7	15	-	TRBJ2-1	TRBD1	TGTGCCAGCAGCTCGACAGGGGGGTCCTACAATGAGCAGTTCTTC	CASSSTGGSYNEQFF
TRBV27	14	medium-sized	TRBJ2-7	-	TGTGCCAGCAGGGGGCCTGCGACTTTTCAGAGGCAGTACTTC	CASRGPATFQRQYF
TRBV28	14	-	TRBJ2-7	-	TGTGCCAGCACCCCGACGGGCGGCTCCTACGAGCAGTACTTC	CASTPTGGSYEQYF
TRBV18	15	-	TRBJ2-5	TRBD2	TGTGCCAGCTCACCAATGGGACTAGCGTTCAATGAGCAGTACTTC	CASSPMGLAFNEQYF
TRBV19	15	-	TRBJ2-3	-	TGTGCCAGCAGCCCTAATCGGGCCCTCACAGATACGCAGTATTTT	CASSPNRALTDTQYF
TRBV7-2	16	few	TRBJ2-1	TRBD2	TGTGCCAGCAGCGCGGGACTAGCGGCGCTATACAATGAGCAGTTCTTC	CASSAGLAALYNEQFF
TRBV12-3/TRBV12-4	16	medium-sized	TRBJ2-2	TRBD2	TGTGCCAGCAGTGCCCCACGCGGGGGGAACACCGGGGAGCTGTTTTTT	CASSAPRGGNTGELFF
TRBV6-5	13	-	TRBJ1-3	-	TGTGCCAGCAGTTACTCCCGCGGAAACACCATATATTTT	CASSYSRGNTIYF
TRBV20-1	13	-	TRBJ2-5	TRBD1	TGCAGTGCCCAGACAGGGAATTGGGAGACCCAGTACTTC	CSAQTGNWETQYF
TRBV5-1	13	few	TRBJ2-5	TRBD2	TGCGCCAGCAAATCGGCGGGAGGAGAGACCCAGTACTTC	CASKSAGGETQYF
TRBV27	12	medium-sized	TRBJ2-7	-	TGTGCCAGCAGTTTCGGGGGAGGCGAGCAGTACTTC	CASSFGGGEQYF
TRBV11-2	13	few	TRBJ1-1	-	TGTGCCAGCAGCTTAGGGACGGGCACAGAAGCTTTCTTT	CASSLGTGTEAFF
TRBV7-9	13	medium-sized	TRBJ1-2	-	TGTGCCAGCAGCTGGGGAGAGGCCTATGGCTACACCTTC	CASSWGEAYGYTF
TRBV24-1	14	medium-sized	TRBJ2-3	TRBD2	TGTGCCACCCCTAGCGGGAGATATGCAGATACGCAGTATTTT	CATPSGRYADTQYF
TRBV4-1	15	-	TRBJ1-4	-	TGCGCCAGCACCCACACAGAGACAACTAATGAAAAACTGTTTTTT	CASTHTETTNEKLFF
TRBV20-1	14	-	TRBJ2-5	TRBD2	TGCAGTGCTTCACTAGCGGGAGTCCCAGGGACCCAGTACTTC	CSASLAGVPGTQYF
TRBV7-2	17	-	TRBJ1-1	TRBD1	TGTGTCAGAAGCCCCAGTTTTAAAGGGACAGGGTCCCCTGAAGCTTTCTTT	CVRSPSFKGTGSPEAFF
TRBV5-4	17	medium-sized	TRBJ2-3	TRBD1	TGTGCCAGCAGCTTGGTTCCGGGACAGGGGGCTTTGGATACGCAGTATTTT	CASSLVPGQGALDTQYF
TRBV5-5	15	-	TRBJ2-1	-	TGTGCCAGCAGCTTATTCAGACTGGGGGATAATGAGCAGTTCTTC	CASSLFRLGDNEQFF
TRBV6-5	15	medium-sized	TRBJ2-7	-	TGTGCCAGCAGACGCACCCAGCAGGGCCTCGGGGAGCAGTACTTC	CASRRTQQGLGEQYF
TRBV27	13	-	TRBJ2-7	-	TGTGCCAGCAGCCTCCAAGGGGGGTACGAGCAGTACTTC	CASSLQGGYEQYF
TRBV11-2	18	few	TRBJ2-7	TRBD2	TGTGCCAGCAGCTCCGTTCATAGGACTAGCGGGAGTTTAAACGAGCAGTACTTC	CASSSVHRTSGSLNEQYF
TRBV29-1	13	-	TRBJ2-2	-	TGCAGCGTAGTACAGGGGGGGACCGGGGAGCTGTTTTTT	CSVVQGGTGELFF
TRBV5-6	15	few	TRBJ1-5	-	TGTGCCAGCAGCTTAGGCTGGCCCCGGGATCAGCCCCAGCATTTT	CASSLGWPRDQPQHF
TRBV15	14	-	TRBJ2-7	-	TGTGCCACCAGCAGCCGTGGGGTCACCTACGAGCAGTACTTC	CATSSRGVTYEQYF
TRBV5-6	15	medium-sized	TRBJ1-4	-	TGTGCCAGCAGCTTGGTCAGGGCCGGGCGTGAAAAACTGTTTTTT	CASSLVRAGREKLFF
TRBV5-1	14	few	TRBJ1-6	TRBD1	TGCGCCAGCAGCCTTAACAGGGGAGAATCACCCCTCCACTTT	CASSLNRGESPLHF